This T cell receptor beta chain emerged from a study of regulatory T cells in long-lasting Graves disease. Germline assignment: CDR1 KGHDR and CDR2 SFDVKD. The CDR3 loop spans 15 amino acids. J lost 5 bases, V lost 1 base, and 6 bases had no gene match. The authors built TCR beta libraries using iRepertoire HTBI primers and Arm-PCR of CDR3 regions. In the study's own analysis: Across all samples, about 60 TRBV segments and 15 or so TRBJ segments were identified. TCRdb redid the calling of the multiplex PCR reads with MiXCR, one entry per CDR3 protein. TCRdb assigned the V and J calls; the authors' analysis was not used. The repertoire has about 610,000 distinct CDR3 sequences, 15% to 20% of them found once; the top ten carry around 11%. This clonotype has a count of ten or more. Time point reported: newly diagnosed GD, antithyroid drugs for less than 3 months. The authors made the TCR library using RNA they extracted from PBMCs.

The sample was also reused in another study, on T cells in Graves' hyperthyroidism and ophthalmopathy. According to that study: Peripheral blood also featured most of the thyroid clonotypes expanded above 0.001.

This specimen consisted of peripheral blood mononuclear cells (PBMCs), obtained at new diagnosis, from a patient treated with antithyroid drugs. V usage is TRBV24-1 and J usage is TRBJ2-7; 8 bases are a match to TRBD2. The TCR comes from a man between 18 and 35 years old with Graves disease. DNA for the CDR3: TGTGCCACCAGTGATTTAAGCGGGGGTAGGAACGAGCAGTACTTC. It translates to CATSDLSGGRNEQYF.